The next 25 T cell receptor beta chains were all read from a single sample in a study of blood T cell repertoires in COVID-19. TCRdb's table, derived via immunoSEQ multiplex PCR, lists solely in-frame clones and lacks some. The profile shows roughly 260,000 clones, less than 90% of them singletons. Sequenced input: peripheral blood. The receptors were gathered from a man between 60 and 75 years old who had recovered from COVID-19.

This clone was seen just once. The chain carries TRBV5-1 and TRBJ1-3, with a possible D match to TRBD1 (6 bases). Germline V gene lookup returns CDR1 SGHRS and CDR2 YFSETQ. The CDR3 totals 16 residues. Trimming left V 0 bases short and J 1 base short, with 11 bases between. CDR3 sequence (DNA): TGCGCCAGCAGCTTGGTCTCACAGGGATCTGGAAACACCATATATTTT. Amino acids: CASSLVSQGSGNTIYF.

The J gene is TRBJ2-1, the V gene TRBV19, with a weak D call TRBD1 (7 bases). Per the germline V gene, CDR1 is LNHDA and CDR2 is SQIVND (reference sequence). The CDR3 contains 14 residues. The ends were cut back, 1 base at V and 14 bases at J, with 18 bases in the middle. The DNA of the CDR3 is TGTGCCAGTAGTATAGGCACCAGGGGGGAAATGGAGTTCTTC. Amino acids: CASSIGTRGEMEFF.

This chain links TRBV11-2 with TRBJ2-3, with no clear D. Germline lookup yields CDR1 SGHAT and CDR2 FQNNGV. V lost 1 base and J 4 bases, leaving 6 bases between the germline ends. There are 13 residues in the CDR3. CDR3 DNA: TGTGCCAGCAGCTTAGCCCCTCCAGATACGCAGTATTTT. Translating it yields CASSLAPPDTQYF.

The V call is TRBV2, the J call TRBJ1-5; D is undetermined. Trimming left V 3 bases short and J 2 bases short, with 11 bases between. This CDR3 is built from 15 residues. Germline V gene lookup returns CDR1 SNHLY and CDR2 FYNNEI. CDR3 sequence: CASSDEGLGNQPQHF. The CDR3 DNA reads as TGTGCCAGCAGTGACGAGGGTTTAGGCAATCAGCCCCAGCATTTT.

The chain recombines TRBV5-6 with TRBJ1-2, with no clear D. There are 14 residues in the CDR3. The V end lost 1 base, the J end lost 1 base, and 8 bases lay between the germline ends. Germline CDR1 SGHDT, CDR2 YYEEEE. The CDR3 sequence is CASSLRLINYGYTF. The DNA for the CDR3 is TGTGCCAGCAGCTTGCGACTAATTAACTATGGCTACACCTTC.

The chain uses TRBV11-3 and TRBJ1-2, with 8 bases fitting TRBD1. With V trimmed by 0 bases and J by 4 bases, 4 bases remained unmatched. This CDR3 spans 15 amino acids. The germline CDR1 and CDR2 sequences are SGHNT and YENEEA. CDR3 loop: CASSLDRGPSYGYTF. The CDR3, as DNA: TGTGCCAGCAGCTTAGACAGGGGGCCGTCCTATGGCTACACCTTC.

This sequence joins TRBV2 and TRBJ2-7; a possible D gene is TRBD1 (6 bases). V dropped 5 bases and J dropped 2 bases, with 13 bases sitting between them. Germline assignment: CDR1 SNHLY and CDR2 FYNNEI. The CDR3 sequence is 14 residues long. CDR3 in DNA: TGTGCCAGCAGTCTAGGGGGACCTCCCTACGAGCAGTACTTC. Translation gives CASSLGGPPYEQYF.

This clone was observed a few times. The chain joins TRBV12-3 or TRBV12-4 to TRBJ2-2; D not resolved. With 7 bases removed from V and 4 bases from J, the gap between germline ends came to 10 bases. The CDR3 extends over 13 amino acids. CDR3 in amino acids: CASNLPGTGELFF. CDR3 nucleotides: TGTGCCAGCAATCTCCCGGGCACCGGGGAGCTGTTTTTT.

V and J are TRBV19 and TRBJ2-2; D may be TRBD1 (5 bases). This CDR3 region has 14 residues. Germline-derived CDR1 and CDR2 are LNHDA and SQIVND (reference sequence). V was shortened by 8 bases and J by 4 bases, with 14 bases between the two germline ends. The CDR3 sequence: CASGPDRSTGELFF. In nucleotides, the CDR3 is TGTGCCAGTGGACCTGACAGATCCACCGGGGAGCTGTTTTTT.

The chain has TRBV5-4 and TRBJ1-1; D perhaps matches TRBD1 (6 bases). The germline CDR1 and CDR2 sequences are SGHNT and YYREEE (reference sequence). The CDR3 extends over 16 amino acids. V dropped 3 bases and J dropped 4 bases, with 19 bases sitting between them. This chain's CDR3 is CASSWGPGGAGTEAFF. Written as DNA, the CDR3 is TGTGCCAGCAGCTGGGGGCCGGGGGGCGCGGGCACTGAAGCTTTCTTT.

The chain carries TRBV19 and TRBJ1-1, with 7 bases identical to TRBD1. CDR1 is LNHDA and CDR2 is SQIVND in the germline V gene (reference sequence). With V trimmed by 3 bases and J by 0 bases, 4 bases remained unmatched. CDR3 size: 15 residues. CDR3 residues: CASSIGQVMNTEAFF. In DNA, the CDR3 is TGTGCCAGTAGTATTGGACAGGTAATGAACACTGAAGCTTTCTTT.

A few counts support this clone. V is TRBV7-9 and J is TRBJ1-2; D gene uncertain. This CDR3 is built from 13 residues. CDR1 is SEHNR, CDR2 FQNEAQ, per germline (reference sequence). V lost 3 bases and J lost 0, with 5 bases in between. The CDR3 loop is CASSLAANYGYTF. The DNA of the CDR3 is TGTGCCAGCAGCTTGGCAGCTAACTATGGCTACACCTTC.

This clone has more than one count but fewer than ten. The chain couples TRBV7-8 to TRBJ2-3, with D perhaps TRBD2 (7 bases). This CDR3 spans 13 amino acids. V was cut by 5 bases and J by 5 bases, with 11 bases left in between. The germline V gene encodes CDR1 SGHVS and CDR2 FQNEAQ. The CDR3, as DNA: TGTGCCAGCAGCAGGGGGGGCCAAGATACGCAGTATTTT. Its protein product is CASSRGGQDTQYF.

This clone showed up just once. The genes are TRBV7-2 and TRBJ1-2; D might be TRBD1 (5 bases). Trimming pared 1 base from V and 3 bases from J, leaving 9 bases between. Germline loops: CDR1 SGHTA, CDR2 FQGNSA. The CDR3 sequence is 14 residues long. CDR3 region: CASSLEAGHYGYTF. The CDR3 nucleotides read TGTGCCAGCAGCTTAGAGGCAGGGCACTATGGCTACACCTTC. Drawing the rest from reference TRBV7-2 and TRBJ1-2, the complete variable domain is GAGVSQSPSNKVTEKGKDVELRCDPISGHTALYWYRQSLGQGLEFLIYFQGNSAPDKSGLPSDRFSAERTGGSVSTLTIQRTQQEDSAVYLCASSLEAGHYGYTFGSGTRLTVV.

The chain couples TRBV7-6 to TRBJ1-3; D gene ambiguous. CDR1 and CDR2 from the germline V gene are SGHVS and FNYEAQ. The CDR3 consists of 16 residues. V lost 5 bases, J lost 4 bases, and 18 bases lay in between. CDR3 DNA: TGTGCCAGCAGCGAGACTACCGTCCAGTGGGGAAACACCATATATTTT. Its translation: CASSETTVQWGNTIYF.

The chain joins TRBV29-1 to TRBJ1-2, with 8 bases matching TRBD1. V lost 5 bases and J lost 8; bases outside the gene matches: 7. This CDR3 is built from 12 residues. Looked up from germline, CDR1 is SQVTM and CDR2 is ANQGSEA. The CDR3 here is CSVYGTGLGYTF. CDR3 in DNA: TGCAGCGTTTACGGGACAGGATTAGGCTACACCTTC.

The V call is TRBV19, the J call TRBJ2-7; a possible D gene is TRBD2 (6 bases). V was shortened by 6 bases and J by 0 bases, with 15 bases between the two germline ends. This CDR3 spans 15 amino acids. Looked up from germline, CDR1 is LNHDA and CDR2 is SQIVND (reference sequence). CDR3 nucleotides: TGTGCCAGTAGCAAAGGGACTGGCTTCTCCTACGAGCAGTACTTC. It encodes CASSKGTGFSYEQYF.

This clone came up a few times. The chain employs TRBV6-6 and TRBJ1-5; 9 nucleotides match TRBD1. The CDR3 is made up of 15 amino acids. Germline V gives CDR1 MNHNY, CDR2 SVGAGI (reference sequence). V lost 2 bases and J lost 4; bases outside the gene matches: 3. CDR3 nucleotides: TGTGCCAGCAGTTACGGGACAGGGCTAAATCAGCCCCAGCATTTT. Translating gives CASSYGTGLNQPQHF.

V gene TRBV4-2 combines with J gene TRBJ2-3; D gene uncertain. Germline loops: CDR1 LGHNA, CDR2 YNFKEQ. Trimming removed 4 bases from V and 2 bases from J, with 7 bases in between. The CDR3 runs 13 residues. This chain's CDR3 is CASSPLYTDTQYF. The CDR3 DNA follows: TGTGCCAGCAGCCCACTATACACAGATACGCAGTATTTT.

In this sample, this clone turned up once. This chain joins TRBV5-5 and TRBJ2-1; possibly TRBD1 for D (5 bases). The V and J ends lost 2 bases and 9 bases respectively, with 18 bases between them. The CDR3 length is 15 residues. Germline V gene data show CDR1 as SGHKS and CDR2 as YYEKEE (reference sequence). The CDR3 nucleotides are TGTGCCAGCAGCTTTGAAGCAGGGATACGCGCTGAGCAGTTCTTC. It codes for CASSFEAGIRAEQFF. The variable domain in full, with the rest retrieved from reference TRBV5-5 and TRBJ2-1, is DAGVTQSPTHLIKTRGQQVTLRCSPISGHKSVSWYQQVLGQGPQFIFQYYEKEERGRGNFPDRFSARQFPNYSSELNVNALLLGDSALYLCASSFEAGIRAEQFFGPGTRLTVL.

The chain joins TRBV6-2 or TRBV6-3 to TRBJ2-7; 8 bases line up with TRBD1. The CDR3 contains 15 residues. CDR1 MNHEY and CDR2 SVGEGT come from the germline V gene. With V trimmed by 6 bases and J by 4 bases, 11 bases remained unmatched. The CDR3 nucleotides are TGTGCCAGCAGCCGGCCCCGACAGGGGTCATACGAGCAGTACTTC. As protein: CASSRPRQGSYEQYF.

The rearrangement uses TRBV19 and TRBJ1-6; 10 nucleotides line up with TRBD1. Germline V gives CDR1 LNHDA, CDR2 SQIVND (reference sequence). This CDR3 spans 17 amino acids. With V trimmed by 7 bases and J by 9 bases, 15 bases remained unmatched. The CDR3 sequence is CASNIWSGQGTSSPLHF. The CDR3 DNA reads TGTGCCAGTAATATTTGGTCGGGACAGGGGACATCTTCACCCCTCCACTTT.

CDR3 sequence (DNA): TGCGCCAGCGTTGGGGGCTTCAACGAGCAGTACTTC. Encoded protein: CASVGGFNEQYF. The rearrangement links TRBV5-1 to TRBJ2-7; a weak D match, TRBD1 (6 bases). The CDR3 loop spans 12 amino acids. Germline CDR1 reads SGHRS; CDR2 reads YFSETQ. Trimming shortened V by 7 bases and J by 5 bases, and 13 bases separated the two germline ends. Full variable domain (rest looked up from reference TRBV5-1 and TRBJ2-7): KAGVTQTPRYLIKTRGQQVTLSCSPISGHRSVSWYQQTPGQGLQFLFEYFSETQRNKGNFPGRFSGRQFSNSRSEMNVSTLELGDSALYLCASVGGFNEQYFGPGTRLTVT.

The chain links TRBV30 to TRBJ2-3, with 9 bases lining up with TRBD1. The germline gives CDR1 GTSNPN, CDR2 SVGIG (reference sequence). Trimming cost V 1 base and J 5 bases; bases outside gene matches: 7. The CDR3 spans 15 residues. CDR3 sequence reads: CAWSAGQGRIDTQYF. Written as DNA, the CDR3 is TGTGCCTGGAGTGCGGGACAGGGAAGAATAGATACGCAGTATTTT.

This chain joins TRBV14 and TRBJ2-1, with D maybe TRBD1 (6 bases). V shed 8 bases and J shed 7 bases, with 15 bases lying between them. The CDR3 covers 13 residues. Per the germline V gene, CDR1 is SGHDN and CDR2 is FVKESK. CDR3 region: CASAQQGWNEQFF. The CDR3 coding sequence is TGTGCCAGCGCACAACAGGGCTGGAATGAGCAGTTCTTC.